A single sample is the source of the 3 T cell receptor beta chains below, sequenced in a study of blood T cell repertoires in COVID-19. Sequencing used immunoSEQ multiplex PCR; TCRdb keeps in-frame clones, though not all of them. The data show around 300,000 clones, with 75% to 90% seen just once and approximately 2% held by the top ten. Sequencing was carried out using peripheral blood. The receptors here all came from a woman younger than 45 who had recovered from COVID-19.

Here the CDR3 DNA reads TGTGCCAGCAGCCCTCTCAGGAATTATGGCTACACCTTC. As protein: CASSPLRNYGYTF. The chain carries TRBV5-6 and TRBJ1-2; no definite D call. The CDR3 covers 13 residues. Germline V gives CDR1 SGHDT, CDR2 YYEEEE. The V end lost 4 bases, the J end lost 5 bases, and 12 bases lay between the germline ends.

This clone was recorded a few times. The V call is TRBV5-6, the J call TRBJ1-6; TRBD1 is a possible D gene (5 bases). In germline, CDR1 is SGHDT, CDR2 YYEEEE. Deletions cut 1 base from V and 9 bases from J, with 8 bases between. The CDR3 is made up of 13 amino acids. The CDR3 here is CASSLPGLSPLHF. CDR3 coding DNA: TGTGCCAGCAGCTTGCCAGGGCTTTCACCCCTCCACTTT. Filled out from reference TRBV5-6 and TRBJ1-6, the complete variable domain reads DAGVTQSPTHLIKTRGQQVTLRCSPKSGHDTVSWYQQALGQGPQFIFQYYEEEERQRGNFPDRFSGHQFPNYSSELNVNALLLGDSALYLCASSLPGLSPLHFGNGTRLTVT.

This sequence joins TRBV2 and TRBJ2-5; a possible D gene is TRBD2 (6 bases). V shed 4 bases and J shed 5 bases, with 14 bases lying between them. The CDR3 is 14 amino acids. Looked up from germline, CDR1 is SNHLY and CDR2 is FYNNEI. DNA of the CDR3: TGTGCCAGCAGTGGACTAGTCATATGGGAGACCCAGTACTTC. Amino acids: CASSGLVIWETQYF.